Shown below are 25 T cell receptor beta chains from a single sample sequenced in a study of tumor-infiltrating lymphocytes in primary liver carcinoma. With roughly 500 ng total RNA as template and a constant-region primer, TCR beta cDNA was made. Nested multiplex PCR, run for three rounds with slightly modified ARM-PCR, yielded TCR beta libraries. The first two PCR rounds used TRBV1-TRBV30 forward primers with a C-beta reverse primer, nine to eleven cycles each. TCRdb re-called the multiplex PCR reads through MiXCR, storing one row per CDR3 protein. Counted here are approximately 110,000 distinct CDR3 sequences, about 68% occurring once; the ten biggest clones make up approximately 9.7%. The source material, 20-30 mg of unsorted bulk tissue, was used to co-extract RNA and DNA. Material: liver tumor tissue from sampling region 1. Subset in this sample: tumor region T1, superior pole. The receptors originated from a woman aged 55-70 years with primary liver carcinoma and hepatitis B virus infection.

V and J are TRBV5-4 and TRBJ2-2; TRBD2 might be the D (6 bases). The length of the CDR3 is 16 residues. Germline V gene data show CDR1 as SGHNT and CDR2 as YYREEE (reference sequence). With 6 bases removed from V and 0 bases from J, the gap between germline ends came to 15 bases. The CDR3 reads CASNRLTSSNTGELFF. CDR3 DNA sequence: TGTGCCAGCAACCGACTCACTAGCTCGAACACCGGGGAGCTGTTTTTT.

The chain couples TRBV12-3 or TRBV12-4 to TRBJ2-6; no definite D call. The germline V and J ends were trimmed by 2 bases and 1 base, with 6 bases remaining between them. The CDR3 has 15 residues. This CDR3 is CASSLRVSGANVLTF. The CDR3 DNA is TGTGCCAGCAGTTTACGTGTATCTGGGGCCAACGTCCTGACTTTC.

To note about this clonotype: A junction boundary mismatches the germline segment, possibly from a read error. This chain joins TRBV28 and TRBJ2-7; the match to TRBD2 covers 10 bases. The CDR3 is made up of 14 amino acids. CDR1 is MDHEN and CDR2 is SYDVKM in the germline V gene. DNA for the CDR3: TGTGCTAGCAGTATGGAAGCGGGAGGGGTCGAGCAGTACTTC. Protein: CASSMEAGGVEQYF.

In its sample, this clonotype was seen many times. V is TRBV6-6 and J is TRBJ1-6; possible D gene TRBD1, 5 bases. V was cut by 5 bases and J by 4 bases, with 6 bases left in between. The length of the CDR3 is 13 residues. CDR1 and CDR2 (germline): MNHNY, SVGAGI (reference sequence). The CDR3: CASSDSYNSPLHF. In DNA form, the CDR3 reads TGTGCCAGCAGTGACAGTTATAATTCACCCCTCCACTTT.

Comment on this clonotype: A much more abundant neighbour one base away suggests this may be a read error. The chain carries TRBV30 and TRBJ1-5, with 9 positions matching TRBD1. The CDR3 consists of 15 residues. CDR1 and CDR2 from the germline V gene are GTSNPN and SVGIG (reference sequence). Written as DNA, the CDR3 is TGTGCCTGGAGCGTAACCACAGGGGGCACTCAGCCCCATCATTTT. It specifies CAWSVTTGGTQPHHF.

The table lists this clonotype with a few counts. At one end the junction does not follow the germline gene, possibly because of a read error. The chain uses TRBV11-3 and TRBJ2-7; no firm D call. Per the germline V gene, CDR1 is SGHNT and CDR2 is YENEEA. The CDR3 length is 14 residues. CDR3 sequence (DNA): TGTGCCAGCAGCTCAACAAGCTACGGGTCCGGGCAGAACTTC. Protein: CASSSTSYGSGQNF. The full variable domain, completed using reference TRBV11-3 and TRBJ2-7, is EAGVVQSPRYKIIEKKQPVAFWCNPISGHNTLYWYLQNLGQGPELLIRYENEEAVDDSQLPKDRFSAERLKGVDSTLKIQPAELGDSAVYLCASSSTSYGSGQNFGPGTRLTVT.

To note about this clonotype: With a much larger clone just one base away, this may be a read error. In this CDR3 the conserved last residue, phenylalanine or tryptophan, is missing, so a read error is likely. The V and J genes are TRBV12-3 or TRBV12-4 and TRBJ1-6, with D hard to call. There are 14 residues in the CDR3. Trimming took off 4 bases at V and 4 bases at J, with 8 bases between the two ends. In nucleotides, the CDR3 is TGTGCCAGCAGTTCTGCAGCTTATAATTCACCCCTCCACCTT. Its translation is CASSSAAYNSPLHL.

This clonotype was counted once. One end of the junction does not line up with germline, which may come from a read error. This rearrangement joins TRBV30 to TRBJ2-7; TRBD2 is a possible D gene (6 bases). This CDR3 spans 13 amino acids. CDR1 is GTSNPN, CDR2 SVGIG, per germline (reference sequence). CDR3 nucleotides: TGTGCCTGGAATCGGGGGAGGACCCACGAGCAGCACTTC. This translates into CAWNRGRTHEQHF.

CDR3 region: CAWSYRTTRGYTF. The CDR3, as DNA: TGTGCCTGGAGTTACCGGACAACCCGGGGCTACACCTTC. The V and J genes are TRBV30 and TRBJ1-2; D perhaps matches TRBD1 (5 bases). With 2 bases removed from V and 8 bases from J, the gap between germline ends came to 15 bases. The germline V gene encodes CDR1 GTSNPN and CDR2 SVGIG (reference sequence). The CDR3 is 13 amino acids.

Notes on this clonotype: Possible read error: a much larger clone is one base away. The J gene is TRBJ2-2, the V gene TRBV7-8; TRBD1 aligns across 9 bases. Germline V gene sequence: CDR1 SGHVS, CDR2 FQNEAQ. CDR3 length: 13 residues. Written as DNA, the CDR3 is TGTGCCAGCAGCTTGGACAGGGGCGGGGAGCTGTCTTTT. Its protein is CASSLDRGGELSF. Full variable domain (remainder filled in from reference TRBV7-8 and TRBJ2-2): GAGVSQSPRYKVAKRGQDVALRCDPISGHVSLFWYQQALGQGPEFLTYFQNEAQLDKSGLPSDRFFAERPEGSVSTLKIQRTQQEDSAVYLCASSLDRGGELSFGEGSRLTVL.

About this clonotype itself: The junction shows a germline mismatch at one end, possibly a read error. The chain combines TRBV6-6 with TRBJ2-5, with 9 bases fitting TRBD1. Germline CDR1 MNHNY, CDR2 SVGAGI (reference sequence). The CDR3 sequence is 16 residues long. CDR3 region: CVSRQGTGGAVETQYF. The DNA for the CDR3 is TGTGTCAGCAGGCAGGGCACAGGGGGCGCGGTAGAGACCCAGTACTTC.

About this clonotype itself: As the CDR3 is not closed by the conserved phenylalanine or tryptophan, this likely results from a read error. V is TRBV11-2 and J is TRBJ2-3; 9 bases align to TRBD1. Trimming at V came to 5 bases and at J to 4 bases, leaving 7 bases not matched to a gene. The CDR3 has 15 residues. Germline V CDR1 and CDR2: SGHAT, FQNNGV. CDR3 in DNA: TGTGCCAGCAGCCCGGGGACAGGGCTGGCAGATACGCAGTATTAT. This codes for CASSPGTGLADTQYY.

As concerns this clonotype: With a much larger clone just one base away, this may be a read error. This sequence joins TRBV10-2 and TRBJ1-1, with unresolved D. Per the germline V gene, CDR1 is WSHSY and CDR2 is SAAADI. Trimming removed 6 bases at V and 3 bases at J, with 11 bases between. The CDR3 sequence is 13 residues long. The CDR3 loop reads CASRYSVDTEAFF. CDR3 DNA: TGCGCCAGCAGGTACAGTGTGGACACTGAAGCTTTCTTT.

This clonotype was picked up many times. V is TRBV4-2 and J is TRBJ1-3; D remains unclear. The CDR3 covers 16 residues. Trimming took off 0 bases at V and 0 bases at J, with 9 bases between the two ends. In germline, CDR1 is LGHNA, CDR2 YNFKEQ. In DNA, the CDR3 is TGTGCCAGCAGCCAAGATGTGGCAAGCTCTGGAAACACCATATATTTT. Protein product: CASSQDVASSGNTIYF.

Worth noting for this clonotype: A much larger clone differs from this one at a single base, so this may be a read error. The chain links TRBV10-3 to TRBJ2-4, with D tentatively TRBD1 or TRBD2 (6 bases each). This CDR3 has 15 amino acids. V was pared by 2 bases and J by 2 bases, with 10 bases between. Germline-derived CDR1 and CDR2 are ENHRY and SYGVKD. CDR3 residues: CAISERGAPKNIQYF. The CDR3 coding sequence is TGTGCCATCAGTGAGAGGGGGGCTCCCAAAAACATTCAGTACTTC.

This clonotype was seen repeatedly, ten times or more. V gene TRBV29-1 combines with J gene TRBJ2-7; D not resolved. The CDR3 extends over 12 amino acids. V shed 2 bases and J shed 1 base, with 6 bases lying between them. Germline CDR1 SQVTM, CDR2 ANQGSEA. Here the CDR3 DNA reads TGCAGCGTTGAACAGGATTCCTACGAGCAGTACTTC. Its protein is CSVEQDSYEQYF.

Concerning this clonotype: A clone one base away is much larger, so this may be a read error. The V call is TRBV12-3 or TRBV12-4, the J call TRBJ2-1, with D maybe TRBD2 (6 bases). The CDR3 is made up of 15 amino acids. V lost 3 bases to trimming and J lost 9 bases, with 18 bases between them. The CDR3 DNA reads TGTGCCAGCAGTTTGGCCCTAGCGACAGTCAGTGAGCAGTTCTTC. It specifies CASSLALATVSEQFF.

A remark on this clonotype: No conserved phenylalanine or tryptophan ends this CDR3, so it is likely a read error. V and J are TRBV4-1 and TRBJ1-1; D uncertain. Germline V gives CDR1 MGHRA, CDR2 YSYEKL. The germline V and J ends were trimmed by 4 bases and 1 base, with 10 bases remaining between them. CDR3 length: 14 residues. CDR3 region: CASSLRIGNTEAFL. The CDR3 region has the DNA TGCGCCAGCAGCCTTAGAATCGGGAACACTGAAGCTTTCCTT.

There are a few counts of this clonotype. One end of the junction does not line up with germline, which may come from a read error. This chain connects TRBV11-2 to TRBJ2-5, with D possibly matching TRBD2 (5 bases). Germline assignment: CDR1 SGHAT and CDR2 FQNNGV. CDR3 length equals 14 residues. The CDR3 region has the DNA TGTGCTAGCAGCGCAGGATTCACCCAGGAGGCCCAGTACTTC. Translated, it gives CASSAGFTQEAQYF.

Remarks on this clonotype: At one of its ends the junction is not consistent with the germline gene, which may arise from a read error. The rearrangement joins TRBV28 to TRBJ2-1, with TRBD2 matching over 8 bases. Germline CDR1 and CDR2: MDHEN and SYDVKM. The CDR3 extends over 16 amino acids. This CDR3 reads CASRTTPGGGYNEQFF. The DNA for the CDR3 is TGTGCCAGCCGAACCACGCCGGGAGGGGGATACAATGAGCAGTTCTTT. The whole variable domain, remainder taken from reference TRBV28 and TRBJ2-1, is DVKVTQSSRYLVKRTGEKVFLECVQDMDHENMFWYRQDPGLGLRLIYFSYDVKMKEKGDIPEGYSVSREKKERFSLILESASTNQTSMYLCASRTTPGGGYNEQFFGPGTRLTVL.

There are a few counts of this clonotype. The CDR3 bases are TGTGCCAGCAGTTTGTTCAGGGGTGAAAAACTGTTTTTT. This gives the protein CASSLFRGEKLFF. The chain employs TRBV28 and TRBJ1-4; D is possibly TRBD1 (6 bases). The CDR3 consists of 13 residues. The V end lost 3 bases, the J end lost 7 bases, and 9 bases lay between the germline ends. The germline CDR1 and CDR2 sequences are MDHEN and SYDVKM.

The chain carries TRBV29-1 and TRBJ2-3, with 9 bases that match TRBD2. V shed 8 bases and J 2 bases; nucleotides not matched to a gene: 17. CDR3 length: 17 amino acids. Germline V gene lookup returns CDR1 SQVTM and CDR2 ANQGSEA. The CDR3 DNA is TGCAGCCTTGGAGGTTGGCTAGCGGGAAGCAACACAGATACGCAGTATTTT. Residues: CSLGGWLAGSNTDTQYF.

This clonotype was seen only a few times. The chain's CDR3 is CASSLDGGGRETQYF. CDR3 DNA: TGTGCCAGCAGCCTCGACGGAGGGGGGCGAGAGACCCAGTACTTC. The V gene is TRBV28, the J gene TRBJ2-5; D may be TRBD1 or TRBD2 (6 bases each). Germline CDR1 is MDHEN and CDR2 is SYDVKM. CDR3 size: 15 residues. V was shortened by 6 bases and J by 4 bases, with 18 bases between the two germline ends.

This clonotype is a singleton in its sample. One end of the junction fails to match germline, which may point to a read error. The chain combines TRBV6-5 with TRBJ1-5; D might be TRBD1 (5 bases). Germline lookup yields CDR1 MNHEY and CDR2 SVGAGI. CDR3 length: 13 amino acids. The CDR3 reads CACSYAGGQPRHF. For the CDR3, the DNA is TGTGCCTGCAGTTACGCGGGGGGTCAGCCCCGGCATTTT.

This clonotype was seen many times. J is TRBJ2-5 and V is TRBV6-1; 9 nucleotides agree with TRBD2. The junction had 4 bases not matched to a gene; V was cut back by 0 bases and J by 2 bases. The CDR3 is 16 amino acids. From germline, CDR1 is MNHNS and CDR2 SASEGT. The CDR3 bases are TGTGCCAGCAGTGAAGCACCTAGCGGGGCGCAAGAGACCCAGTACTTC. Translating it yields CASSEAPSGAQETQYF.